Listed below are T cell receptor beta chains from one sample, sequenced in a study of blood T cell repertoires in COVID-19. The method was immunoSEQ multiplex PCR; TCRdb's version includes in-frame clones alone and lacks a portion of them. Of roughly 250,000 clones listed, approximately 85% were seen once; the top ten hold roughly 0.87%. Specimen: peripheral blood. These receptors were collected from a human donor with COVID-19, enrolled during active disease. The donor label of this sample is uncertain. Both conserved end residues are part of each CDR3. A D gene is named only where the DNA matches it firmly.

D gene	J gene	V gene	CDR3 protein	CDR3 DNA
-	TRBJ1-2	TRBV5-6	CASSQEFYGYTF	TGTGCCAGCAGCCAAGAGTTCTATGGCTACACCTTC
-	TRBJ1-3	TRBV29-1	CSARTTGYSGNTIYF	TGCAGCGCCCGGACTACGGGATACTCTGGAAACACCATATATTTT
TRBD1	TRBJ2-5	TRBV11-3	CASSPGGGRETQYF	TGTGCCAGCAGCCCAGGGGGCGGGCGGGAGACCCAGTACTTC
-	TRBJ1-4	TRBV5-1	CASSSSGAPTNEKLFF	TGCGCCAGCAGCTCCAGCGGGGCGCCAACTAATGAAAAACTGTTTTTT
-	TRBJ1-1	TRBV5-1	CASTIVGGNTEAFF	TGCGCCAGCACCATCGTTGGCGGGAACACTGAAGCTTTCTTT
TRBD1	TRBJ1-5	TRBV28	CASSLGQEGNQPQHF	TGTGCCAGCAGTTTGGGACAGGAAGGCAATCAGCCCCAGCATTTT
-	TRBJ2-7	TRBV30	CAWSSGSSGSYEQYF	TGTGCCTGGAGTTCAGGCAGCTCAGGCTCCTACGAGCAGTACTTC
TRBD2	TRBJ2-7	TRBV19	CASSTSGRPYEQYF	TGTGCCAGTAGTACCAGCGGGAGACCCTACGAGCAGTACTTC
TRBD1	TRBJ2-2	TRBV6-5	CASSYRQGTGELFF	TGTGCCAGCAGTTACCGACAGGGGACAGGGGAGCTGTTTTTT
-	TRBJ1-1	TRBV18	CASSPQGGGAGTEAFF	TGTGCCAGCTCACCACAAGGAGGCGGTGCTGGTACTGAAGCTTTCTTT
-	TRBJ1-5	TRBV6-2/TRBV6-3	CASSYSSRGSQPQHF	TGTGCCAGCAGTTACTCGTCCAGGGGAAGCCAGCCCCAGCATTTT
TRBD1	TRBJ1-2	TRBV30	CAWTPGTGYYGYTF	TGTGCCTGGACCCCCGGGACAGGGTACTATGGCTACACCTTC
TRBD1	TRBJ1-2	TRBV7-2	CASSAWDRGGSNYGYTF	TGTGCCAGCAGCGCCTGGGACAGGGGGGGTTCTAACTATGGCTACACCTTC
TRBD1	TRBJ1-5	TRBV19	CASSVGTGSNQPQHF	TGTGCCAGTAGTGTTGGGACAGGCAGCAATCAGCCCCAGCATTTT
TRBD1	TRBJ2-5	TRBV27	CASSLLGIGTGRETQYF	TGTGCCAGCAGTTTACTCGGAATAGGGACAGGGAGGGAGACCCAGTACTTC
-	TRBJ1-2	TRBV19	CASSTQPGARGYTF	TGTGCCAGTAGTACGCAGCCAGGGGCAAGGGGCTACACCTTC
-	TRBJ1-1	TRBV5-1	CASSLLGRDTEAFF	TGCGCCAGCAGCTTGCTGGGGAGGGACACTGAAGCTTTCTTT
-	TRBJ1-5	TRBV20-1	CSASTRYQPQHF	TGCAGTGCTAGTACCAGGTATCAGCCCCAGCATTTT
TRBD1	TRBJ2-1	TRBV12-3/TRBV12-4	CASRVDTGVEQFF	TGTGCCAGCAGGGTAGATACAGGGGTCGAGCAGTTCTTC
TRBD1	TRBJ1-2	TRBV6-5	CASSPGGVDYGYTF	TGTGCCAGCAGTCCAGGGGGTGTGGACTATGGCTACACCTTC